Sequencing of this T cell receptor beta chain was carried out in a study of blood T cell repertoires in COVID-19. Living in about 25 US areas, the participants were between roughly 18 and 90 years of age. Clinical history reported by participants formed the basis on which cohorts were assigned. Donors of Cohort 3 who recovered were those that had two negative PCRs, clearance, or symptom resolution. This CDR3 is built from 19 residues. Germline lookup yields CDR1 SGDLS and CDR2 YYNGEE. V lost 3 bases and J lost 5; bases outside the gene matches: 17. Data came from immunoSEQ multiplex PCR; TCRdb stores just in-frame clones and leaves some out. The table records around 330,000 clones, approximately 86% of them present only once.

The chain uses TRBV9 and TRBJ2-1; 10 positions match TRBD2. The sample comprised PBMCs or T cells enriched from blood (not recorded which). This receptor was taken from a woman aged 18-35 years who had recovered from COVID-19. The CDR3 DNA is TGTGCCAGCAGCGCCCCAACTAGCGGGGCGAGGAATGAAGACAATGAGCAGTTCTTC. Amino acid sequence: CASSAPTSGARNEDNEQFF.